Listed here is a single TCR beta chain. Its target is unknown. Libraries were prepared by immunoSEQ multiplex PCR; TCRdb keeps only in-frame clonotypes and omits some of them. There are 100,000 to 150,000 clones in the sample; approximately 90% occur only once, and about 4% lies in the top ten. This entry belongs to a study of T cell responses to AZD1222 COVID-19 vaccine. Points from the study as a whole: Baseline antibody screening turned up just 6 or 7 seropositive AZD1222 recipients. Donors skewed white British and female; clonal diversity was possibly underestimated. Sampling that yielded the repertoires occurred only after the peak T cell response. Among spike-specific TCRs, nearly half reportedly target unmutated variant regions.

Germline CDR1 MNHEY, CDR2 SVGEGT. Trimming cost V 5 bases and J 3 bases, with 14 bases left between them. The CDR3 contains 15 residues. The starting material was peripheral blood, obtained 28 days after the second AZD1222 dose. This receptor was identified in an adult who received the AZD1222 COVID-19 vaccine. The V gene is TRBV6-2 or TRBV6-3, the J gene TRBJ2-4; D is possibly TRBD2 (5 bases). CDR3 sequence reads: CASSDPTGGKNIQYF. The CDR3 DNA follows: TGTGCCAGCAGTGACCCGACCGGAGGCAAAAACATTCAGTACTTC.